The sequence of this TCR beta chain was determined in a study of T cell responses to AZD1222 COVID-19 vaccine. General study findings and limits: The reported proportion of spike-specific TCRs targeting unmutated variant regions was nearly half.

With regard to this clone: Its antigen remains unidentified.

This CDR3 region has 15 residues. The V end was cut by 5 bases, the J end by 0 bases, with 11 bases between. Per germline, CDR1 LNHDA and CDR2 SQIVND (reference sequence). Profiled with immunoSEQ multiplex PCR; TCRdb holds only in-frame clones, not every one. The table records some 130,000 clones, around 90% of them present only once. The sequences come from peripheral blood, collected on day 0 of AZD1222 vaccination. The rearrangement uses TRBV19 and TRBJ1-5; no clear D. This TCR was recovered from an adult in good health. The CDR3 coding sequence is TGTGCCAGTAGTCTGTCTGGGAGTAGCAATCAGCCCCAGCATTTT. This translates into CASSLSGSSNQPQHF. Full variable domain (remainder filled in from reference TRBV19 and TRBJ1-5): DGGITQSPKYLFRKEGQNVTLSCEQNLNHDAMYWYRQDPGQGLRLIYYSQIVNDFQKGDIAEGYSVSREKKESFPLTVTSAQKNPTAFYLCASSLSGSSNQPQHFGDGTRLSIL.